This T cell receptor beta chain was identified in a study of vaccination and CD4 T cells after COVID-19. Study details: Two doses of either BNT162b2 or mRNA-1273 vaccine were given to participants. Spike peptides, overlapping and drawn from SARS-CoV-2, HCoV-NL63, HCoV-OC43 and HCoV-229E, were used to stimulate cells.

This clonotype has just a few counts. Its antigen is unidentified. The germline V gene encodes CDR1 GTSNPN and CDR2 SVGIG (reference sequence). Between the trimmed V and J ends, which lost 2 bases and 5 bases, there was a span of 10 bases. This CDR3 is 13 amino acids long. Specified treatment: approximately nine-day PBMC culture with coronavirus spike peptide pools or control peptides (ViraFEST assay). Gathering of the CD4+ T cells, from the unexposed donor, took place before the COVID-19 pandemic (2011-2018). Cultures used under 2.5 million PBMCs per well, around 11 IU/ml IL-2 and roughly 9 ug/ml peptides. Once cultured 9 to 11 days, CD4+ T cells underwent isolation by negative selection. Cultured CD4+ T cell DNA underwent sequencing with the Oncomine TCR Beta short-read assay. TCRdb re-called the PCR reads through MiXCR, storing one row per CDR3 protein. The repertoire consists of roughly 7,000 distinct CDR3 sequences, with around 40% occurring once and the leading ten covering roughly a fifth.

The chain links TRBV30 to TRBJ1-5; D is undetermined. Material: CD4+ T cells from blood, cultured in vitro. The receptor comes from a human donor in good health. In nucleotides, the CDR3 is TGTGCCTGGAGTACGCAGTCCGATCAGCCCCAGCATTTT. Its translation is CAWSTQSDQPQHF.